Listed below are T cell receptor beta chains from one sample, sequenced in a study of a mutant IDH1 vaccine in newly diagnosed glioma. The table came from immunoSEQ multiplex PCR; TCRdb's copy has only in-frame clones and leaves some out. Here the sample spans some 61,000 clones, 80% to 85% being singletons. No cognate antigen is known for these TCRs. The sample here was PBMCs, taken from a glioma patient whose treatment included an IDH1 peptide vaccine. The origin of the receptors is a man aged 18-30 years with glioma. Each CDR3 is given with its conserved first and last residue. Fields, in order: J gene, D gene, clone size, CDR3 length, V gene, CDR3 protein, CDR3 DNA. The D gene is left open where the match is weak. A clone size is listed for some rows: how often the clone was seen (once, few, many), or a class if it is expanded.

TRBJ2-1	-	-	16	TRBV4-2	CASSQVAGAAGNEQFF	TGTGCCAGCAGCCAAGTTGCGGGGGCCGCGGGTAATGAGCAGTTCTTC
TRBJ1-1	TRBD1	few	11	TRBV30	CAWQGQGKAFF	TGTGCCTGGCAAGGACAGGGTAAGGCTTTCTTT
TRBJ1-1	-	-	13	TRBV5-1	CASSGTLNTEAFF	TGCGCCAGCAGCGGCACACTGAACACTGAAGCTTTCTTT
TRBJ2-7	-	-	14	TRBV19	CASSGLPGSYEQYF	TGTGCCAGTAGTGGACTACCCGGCTCCTACGAGCAGTACTTC
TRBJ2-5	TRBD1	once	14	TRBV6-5	CASTPPGQLETQYF	TGTGCCAGCACCCCCCCGGGACAGTTGGAGACCCAGTACTTC
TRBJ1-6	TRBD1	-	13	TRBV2	CASSEVLRGPLHF	TGTGCCAGCAGTGAAGTCCTCAGGGGGCCCCTCCACTTT
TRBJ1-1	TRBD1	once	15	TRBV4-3	CASSPDREDDTEAFF	TGCGCCAGCAGTCCTGACAGGGAAGACGACACTGAAGCTTTCTTT
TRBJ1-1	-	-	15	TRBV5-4	CASSLYPGRPTEAFF	TGTGCCAGCAGCTTATACCCGGGAAGGCCCACTGAAGCTTTCTTT
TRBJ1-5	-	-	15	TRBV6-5	CASSYSGASNQPQHF	TGTGCCAGCAGTTATTCAGGGGCCAGCAATCAGCCCCAGCATTTT
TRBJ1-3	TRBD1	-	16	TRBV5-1	CASSFQTGEAGNTIYF	TGCGCCAGCAGCTTCCAGACAGGGGAAGCTGGAAACACCATATATTTT
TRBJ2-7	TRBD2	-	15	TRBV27	CASSQTSGRSYEQYF	TGTGCCAGCAGTCAAACTAGCGGGAGATCCTACGAGCAGTACTTC
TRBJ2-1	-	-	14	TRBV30	CAWSVGVSYNEQFF	TGTGCCTGGAGTGTAGGCGTGTCCTACAATGAGCAGTTCTTC
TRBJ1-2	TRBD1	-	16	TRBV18	CASSPLSTGLEYGYTF	TGTGCCAGCTCACCTCTTTCGACAGGGCTGGAGTATGGCTACACCTTC
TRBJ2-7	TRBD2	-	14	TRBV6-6	CASSYTSGTYEQYF	TGTGCCAGCAGCTATACTAGCGGCACCTACGAGCAGTACTTC
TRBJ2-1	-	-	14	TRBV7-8	CASSLADERNEQFF	TGTGCCAGCAGCCTGGCGGACGAACGCAATGAGCAGTTCTTC
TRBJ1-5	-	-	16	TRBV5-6	CASSSLRVNGAQPQHF	TGTGCCAGCAGCTCCCTGAGAGTGAACGGTGCACAGCCCCAGCATTTT
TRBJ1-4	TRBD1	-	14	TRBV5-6	CASSWTGGNEKLFF	TGTGCCAGCAGCTGGACAGGGGGGAATGAAAAACTGTTTTTT
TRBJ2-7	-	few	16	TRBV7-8	CASSLVVGFQSDEQYF	TGTGCCAGCAGCTTAGTTGTGGGCTTTCAGTCGGACGAGCAGTACTTC
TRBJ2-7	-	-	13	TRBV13	CASSLGRSYEQYF	TGTGCCAGCAGCTTAGGACGCTCCTACGAGCAGTACTTC
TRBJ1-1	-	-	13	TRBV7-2	CASSLRRDTEAFF	TGTGCCAGCAGCTTACGTAGGGACACTGAAGCTTTCTTT
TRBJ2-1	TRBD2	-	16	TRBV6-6	CASSYPSSGGLNEQFF	TGTGCCAGCAGTTACCCATCTAGCGGGGGGCTCAATGAGCAGTTCTTC
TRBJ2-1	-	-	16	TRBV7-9	CASSLVPEWSYNEQFF	TGTGCCAGCAGCTTAGTACCGGAGTGGTCCTACAATGAGCAGTTCTTC
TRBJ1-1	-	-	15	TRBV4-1	CASSQAVGVNTEAFF	TGCGCCAGCAGCCAAGCAGTTGGAGTGAACACTGAAGCTTTCTTT
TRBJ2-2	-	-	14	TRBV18	CASCGIANTGELFF	TGTGCCAGCTGCGGGATTGCGAACACCGGGGAGCTGTTTTTT
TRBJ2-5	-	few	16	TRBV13	CASSSRGWIRQETQYF	TGTGCCAGCAGCTCAAGAGGGTGGATTCGTCAAGAGACCCAGTACTTC
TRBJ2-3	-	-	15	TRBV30	CAWSPGTAGTDTQYF	TGTGCCTGGAGTCCCGGGACAGCGGGTACAGATACGCAGTATTTT
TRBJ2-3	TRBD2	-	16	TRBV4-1	CASSQDWSGRADTQYF	TGCGCCAGCAGCCAAGATTGGAGCGGGAGGGCAGATACGCAGTATTTT
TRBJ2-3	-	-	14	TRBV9	CASSAGLSTDTQYF	TGTGCCAGCAGCGCCGGACTGAGCACAGATACGCAGTATTTT
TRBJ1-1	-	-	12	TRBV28	CASSPVQGEAFF	TGTGCCAGCAGCCCAGTACAGGGTGAAGCTTTCTTT
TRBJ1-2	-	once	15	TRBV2	CASSEGRGFNYGYTF	TGTGCCAGCAGTGAAGGGAGAGGGTTTAACTATGGCTACACCTTC
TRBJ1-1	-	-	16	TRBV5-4	CASSSTDIMVNTEAFF	TGTGCCAGCAGTTCCACGGACATTATGGTGAACACTGAAGCTTTCTTT
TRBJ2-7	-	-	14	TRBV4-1	CASSQDRVAGEQYF	TGCGCCAGCAGCCAAGATCGGGTGGCTGGCGAGCAGTACTTC
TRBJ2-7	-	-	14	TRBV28	CASSLYPGFYEQYF	TGTGCCAGCAGTTTGTACCCAGGTTTCTACGAGCAGTACTTC
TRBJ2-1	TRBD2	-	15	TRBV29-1	CSVPTSGRDYNEQFF	TGCAGCGTACCGACTAGCGGGCGGGACTACAATGAGCAGTTCTTC
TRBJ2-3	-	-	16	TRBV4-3	CASSPGFSHPLDTQYF	TGCGCCAGCAGCCCCGGCTTTTCCCACCCCCTAGATACGCAGTATTTT
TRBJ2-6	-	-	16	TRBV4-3	CASSQDPQAGANVLTF	TGCGCCAGCAGCCAAGATCCCCAGGCTGGGGCCAACGTCCTGACTTTC
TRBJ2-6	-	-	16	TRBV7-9	CASSCEQQSRANVLTF	TGTGCCAGCAGCTGCGAGCAACAAAGTCGGGCCAACGTCCTGACTTTC
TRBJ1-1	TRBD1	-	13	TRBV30	CAWSTSGGPTAFF	TGTGCCTGGAGTACCTCAGGGGGGCCGACGGCTTTCTTT
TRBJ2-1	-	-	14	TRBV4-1	CASSQVLVYNEQFF	TGCGCCAGCAGCCAAGTGCTCGTGTACAATGAGCAGTTCTTC
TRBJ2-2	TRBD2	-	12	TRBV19	CASSHSGIGLFF	TGTGCCAGTAGTCATAGCGGGATAGGGCTGTTTTTT
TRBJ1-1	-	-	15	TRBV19	CASSIDLEENTEAFF	TGTGCCAGTAGTATAGATCTAGAAGAGAACACTGAAGCTTTCTTT
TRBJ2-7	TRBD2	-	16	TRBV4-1	CASRPTNLAGVYEQYF	TGCGCCAGCAGACCCACGAACCTAGCGGGAGTATACGAGCAGTACTTC
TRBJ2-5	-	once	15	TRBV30	CAWSPLGTLGETQYF	TGTGCCTGGAGTCCTCTCGGGACTTTGGGGGAGACCCAGTACTTC
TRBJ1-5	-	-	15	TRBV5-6	CASSSQGSGNQPQHF	TGTGCCAGCAGCTCGCAGGGGTCGGGCAATCAGCCCCAGCATTTT
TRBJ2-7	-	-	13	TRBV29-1	CSAKWGITYEQYF	TGCAGCGCCAAATGGGGGATCACCTACGAGCAGTACTTC
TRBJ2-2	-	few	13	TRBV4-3	CASSQVRSGELFF	TGCGCCAGCAGCCAAGTTCGGTCCGGGGAGCTGTTTTTT
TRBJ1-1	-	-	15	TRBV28	CASTRAGPLNTEAFF	TGTGCCAGCACAAGGGCGGGCCCACTGAACACTGAAGCTTTCTTT
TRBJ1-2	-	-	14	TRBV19	CASTNRRYLYGYTF	TGTGCCAGTACCAACAGGCGATACCTTTATGGCTACACCTTC
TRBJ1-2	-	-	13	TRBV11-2	CASSPRGQYGYTF	TGTGCCAGCAGCCCGAGAGGCCAGTATGGCTACACCTTC
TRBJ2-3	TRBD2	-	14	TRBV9	CASSSGRAVVGQYF	TGTGCCAGCAGTAGCGGGAGGGCCGTGGTGGGGCAGTATTTT
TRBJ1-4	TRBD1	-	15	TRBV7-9	CASSLGSGGNEKLFF	TGTGCCAGCAGCTTAGGGTCAGGGGGTAATGAAAAACTGTTTTTT
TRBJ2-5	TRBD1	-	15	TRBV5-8	CASSGGQGIAETQYF	TGTGCCAGCAGCGGGGGACAGGGAATTGCAGAGACCCAGTACTTC
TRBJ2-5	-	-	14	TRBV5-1	CASRLAASQETQYF	TGCGCCAGCAGATTAGCGGCCTCCCAAGAGACCCAGTACTTC